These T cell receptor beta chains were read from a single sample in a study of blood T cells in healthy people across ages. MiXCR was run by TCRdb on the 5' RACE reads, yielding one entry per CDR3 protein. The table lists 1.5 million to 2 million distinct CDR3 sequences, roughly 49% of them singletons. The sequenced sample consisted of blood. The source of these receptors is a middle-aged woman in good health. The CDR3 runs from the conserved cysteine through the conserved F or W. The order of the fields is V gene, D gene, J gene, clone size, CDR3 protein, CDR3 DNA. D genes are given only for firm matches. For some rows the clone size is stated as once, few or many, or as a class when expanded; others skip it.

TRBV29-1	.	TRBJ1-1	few	CSVDPFGGENTEAFF	TGCAGCGTTGACCCTTTCGGAGGGGAGAACACTGAAGCTTTCTTT
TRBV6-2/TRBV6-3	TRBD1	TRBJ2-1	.	CASSYSSTGANEQFF	TGTGCCAGCAGTTACTCCTCGACAGGGGCCAATGAGCAGTTCTTC
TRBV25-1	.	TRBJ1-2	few	CASSIGGDYGYTF	TGTGCCAGCAGTATCGGTGGGGACTATGGCTACACCTTC
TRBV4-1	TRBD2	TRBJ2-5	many	CASSQDPGGQETQYF	TGCGCCAGCAGCCAAGATCCCGGGGGGCAAGAGACCCAGTACTTC
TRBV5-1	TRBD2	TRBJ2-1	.	CASSRPNTSATSVEQFF	TGCGCCAGCAGCCGCCCTAATACTAGCGCGACGTCAGTTGAGCAGTTCTTC
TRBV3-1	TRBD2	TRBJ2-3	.	CASSRRLAGYTDTQYF	TGTGCCAGCAGCCGAAGACTAGCGGGGTACACAGATACGCAGTATTTT
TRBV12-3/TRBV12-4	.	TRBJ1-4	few	CASSLSGPATNEKLFF	TGTGCCAGCAGTTTAAGTGGGCCAGCAACTAATGAAAAACTGTTTTTT
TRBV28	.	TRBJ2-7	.	CASSPSRGGAYEQYF	TGTGCCAGCAGTCCATCCCGTGGCGGGGCCTACGAGCAGTACTTC
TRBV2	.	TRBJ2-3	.	CASRGQGSTSDTQYF	TGTGCCAGCAGGGGCCAAGGCAGTACCTCAGATACGCAGTATTTT
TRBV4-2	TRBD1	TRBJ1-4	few	CASSQAPDRVNEKLFF	TGTGCCAGCAGCCAAGCCCCTGACAGGGTGAATGAAAAACTGTTTTTT
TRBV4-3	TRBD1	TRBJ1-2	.	CGSSQVQGIYGYTF	TGCGGCAGCAGCCAAGTACAGGGGATCTATGGCTACACCTTC
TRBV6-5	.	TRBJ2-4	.	CASSYSTGRGNIQYF	TGTGCCAGCAGTTACTCGACGGGTCGGGGGAACATTCAGTACTTC
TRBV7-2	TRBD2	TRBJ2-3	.	CASSSPGGGGDSTDTQYF	TGTGCCAGCAGCTCTCCCGGGGGGGGAGGGGATAGCACAGATACGCAGTATTTT
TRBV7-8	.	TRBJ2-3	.	CASIDDRYTDTQYF	TGTGCCAGCATCGATGACCGATACACAGATACGCAGTATTTT
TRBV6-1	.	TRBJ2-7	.	CASRMDSHEQYF	TGTGCCAGCAGGATGGACAGTCACGAGCAGTACTTC
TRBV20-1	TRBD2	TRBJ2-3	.	CSASSTSGGADTQYF	TGCAGTGCTAGCAGCACTAGCGGGGGGGCCGATACGCAGTATTTT
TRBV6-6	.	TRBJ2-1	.	CASSYSRVGALFF	TGTGCCAGCAGTTACTCCCGAGTGGGAGCATTGTTCTTC
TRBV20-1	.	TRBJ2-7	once	CSAGRGKSSYNEQYF	TGCAGTGCTGGACGGGGGAAGAGCTCCTACAATGAGCAGTACTTC
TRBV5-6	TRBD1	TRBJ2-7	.	CASSRKDRALTEQYF	TGTGCCAGCAGCCGGAAGGACAGGGCGCTTACCGAGCAGTACTTC
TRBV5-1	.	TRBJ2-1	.	CASSLATGQFF	TGCGCCAGCAGCTTGGCAACGGGGCAGTTCTTC
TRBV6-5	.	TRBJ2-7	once	CASSSRLDSYIPYEQYF	TGTGCCAGCAGTTCCCGTTTAGACTCATACATTCCCTACGAGCAGTACTTC
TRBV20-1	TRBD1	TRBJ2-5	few	CSARGQARETQYF	TGCAGTGCTCGAGGACAGGCCAGAGAGACCCAGTACTTC
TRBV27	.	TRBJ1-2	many	CASSFRENYGYTF	TGTGCCAGCAGTTTCAGGGAGAACTATGGCTACACCTTC